A single sample gave rise to the 24 T cell receptor beta chains below, sequenced in a study of control samples from healthy donors and cancer patients. Sequencing was performed with immunoSEQ multiplex PCR; in TCRdb, only in-frame clones are kept and a portion is missing. Of about 120,000 clones listed, more than 75% are singletons. The sequencing sample was made of blood. These receptors all come from a man between 18 and 35 years old in good health.

The rearrangement uses TRBV4-1 and TRBJ2-3, with TRBD2 matching 9 bases. This CDR3 has 16 amino acids. Germline-derived CDR1 and CDR2 are MGHRA and YSYEKL. V lost 4 bases and J lost 4; bases outside the gene matches: 9. The CDR3 sequence: CASSLQGLAEPDTQYF. The CDR3 bases are TGCGCCAGCAGCCTACAGGGACTAGCAGAACCAGATACGCAGTATTTT.

The rearrangement uses TRBV7-3 and TRBJ2-3; possibly TRBD2 for D (5 bases). In germline, CDR1 is SGHTA, CDR2 FQGTGA. The CDR3 is made up of 13 amino acids. V was cut by 5 bases and J by 1 base, with 7 bases left in between. CDR3 sequence: CASSAGGTDTQYF. CDR3 DNA: TGTGCCAGCAGCGCCGGGGGCACAGATACGCAGTATTTT.

This clone appeared once. The V gene is TRBV18, the J gene TRBJ2-4; D unclear. CDR3 size: 15 residues. CDR1 and CDR2 from the germline V gene are KGHSH and LQKENI. Trimming removed 0 bases from V and 6 bases from J, with 12 bases in between. DNA for the CDR3: TGTGCCAGCTCACCACCTAATGGTTTAGGAAACATTCAGTACTTC. This gives the protein CASSPPNGLGNIQYF.

This chain uses TRBV9 with TRBJ2-1; D unresolved. This CDR3 contains 11 residues. Per the germline V gene, CDR1 is SGDLS and CDR2 is YYNGEE. Trimming removed 0 bases at V and 9 bases at J, with 4 bases between. The CDR3 DNA reads TGTGCCAGCAGCGTAGGGATTGAGCAGTTCTTC. Residues: CASSVGIEQFF. The whole variable domain, filled in from reference TRBV9 and TRBJ2-1, reads DSGVTQTPKHLITATGQRVTLRCSPRSGDLSVYWYQQSLDQGLQFLIQYYNGEERAKGNILERFSAQQFPDLHSELNLSSLELGDSALYFCASSVGIEQFFGPGTRLTVL.

This clone was observed at least ten times. This sequence joins TRBV6-1 and TRBJ2-4; the D gene is possibly TRBD2 (7 bases). The CDR3 contains 18 residues. Between the trimmed V and J ends, which lost 1 base and 0 bases, there was a span of 16 bases. The germline V gene has CDR1 MNHNS and CDR2 SASEGT. The CDR3 region is CASSEDRGGNLAKNIQYF. The CDR3 DNA follows: TGTGCCAGCAGTGAAGATAGGGGGGGGAACCTAGCCAAAAACATTCAGTACTTC.

The J gene is TRBJ1-2, the V gene TRBV10-3; 11 bases are shared with TRBD1. Germline loops: CDR1 ENHRY, CDR2 SYGVKD. The CDR3 covers 13 residues. The CDR3 DNA reads TGTGCAATCCGAGGACAGGGGGCGGATGGCTACACCTTC. As protein: CAIRGQGADGYTF.

The V gene is TRBV3-1 (or the pseudogene TRBV3-2), the J gene TRBJ2-1; 9 nucleotides align to TRBD2. CDR3 size: 16 residues. V lost 1 base, J lost 0 bases, and 1 base stayed unmatched. Germline assignment: CDR1 LGHDT and CDR2 YNNKEL (reference sequence). The CDR3 protein is CASSQGSGGSYNEQFF. CDR3 DNA sequence: TGTGCCAGCAGCCAAGGTAGCGGGGGCTCCTACAATGAGCAGTTCTTC.

The V and J genes are TRBV4-3 and TRBJ1-1; D remains unclear. V dropped 0 bases and J dropped 2 bases, with 13 bases sitting between them. CDR1 and CDR2 (germline): LGHNA, YSLEER. The CDR3 loop spans 16 amino acids. This CDR3 is CASSQDRAGPNTEAFF. The CDR3 DNA reads TGCGCCAGCAGCCAAGATCGCGCCGGACCAAACACTGAAGCTTTCTTT.

The chain couples TRBV11-2 to TRBJ2-3; D gene uncertain. Germline-derived CDR1 and CDR2 are SGHAT and FQNNGV. V gave up 2 bases and J gave up 4 bases, with 7 bases separating them. The CDR3 runs to 13 residues. CDR3 region: CASSLRTADTQYF. CDR3 in DNA: TGTGCCAGCAGCTTACGGACGGCAGATACGCAGTATTTT.

This rearrangement joins TRBV11-2 to TRBJ1-6, with D maybe TRBD1 (5 bases). The CDR3 length is 15 residues. Germline CDR1 is SGHAT and CDR2 is FQNNGV. The germline V and J ends were trimmed by 6 bases and 7 bases, with 16 bases remaining between them. In DNA, the CDR3 is TGTGCCAGCAGGGGATCCAGGGCAGAAAATTCACCCCTCCACTTT. Protein sequence: CASRGSRAENSPLHF. Combining the CDR3 with reference TRBV11-2 and TRBJ1-6 gives the whole variable domain EAGVAQSPRYKIIEKRQSVAFWCNPISGHATLYWYQQILGQGPKLLIQFQNNGVVDDSQLPKDRFSAERLKGVDSTLKIQPAKLEDSAVYLCASRGSRAENSPLHFGNGTRLTVT.

In this sample, this clone turned up once. The chain joins TRBV19 to TRBJ1-1, with 7 bases fitting TRBD1. The J segment lost 0 bases and the V segment lost 7 bases, leaving 5 bases of the junction unmatched. The germline V gene has CDR1 LNHDA and CDR2 SQIVND (reference sequence). The CDR3 has 14 residues. The CDR3 region is CASIPGGMNTEAFF. The CDR3 DNA reads as TGTGCCAGTATCCCAGGGGGGATGAACACTGAAGCTTTCTTT.

This clone was seen a handful of times. This chain uses TRBV27 with TRBJ2-7; D call uncertain. The V end was cut by 7 bases, the J end by 2 bases, with 9 bases between. Germline V CDR1 and CDR2: MNHEY, SMNVEV (reference sequence). CDR3 length equals 12 residues. As DNA, the CDR3 is TGTGCCAGCATCACACCTACCTACGAGCAGTACTTC. Residues: CASITPTYEQYF.

The CDR3 here is CASSHVILGPLGGAEAKNIQYF. In nucleotides, the CDR3 is TGTGCCAGCAGCCATGTTATACTCGGTCCGCTGGGGGGGGCGGAAGCCAAAAACATTCAGTACTTC. V and J are TRBV3-1 (or the pseudogene TRBV3-2) and TRBJ2-4; D may be TRBD2 (7 bases). The V end lost 3 bases, the J end lost 0 bases, and 30 bases lay between the germline ends. Germline V gives CDR1 LGHDT, CDR2 YNNKEL (reference sequence). The CDR3 covers 22 residues.

This clone was found once. This sequence joins TRBV6-4 and TRBJ2-1; D gene ambiguous. Germline CDR1 reads MRHNA; CDR2 reads SNTAGT. Between the trimmed V and J ends, which lost 1 base and 6 bases, there was a span of 10 bases. The CDR3 covers 14 residues. The CDR3 is CASSDLGSPNEQFF. For the CDR3, the DNA is TGTGCCAGCAGTGACTTGGGTAGTCCCAATGAGCAGTTCTTC.

The chain has TRBV7-2 and TRBJ2-3; TRBD2 aligns across 9 bases. The germline V gene encodes CDR1 SGHTA and CDR2 FQGNSA. This CDR3 has 15 amino acids. V shed 4 bases and J 0 bases; nucleotides not matched to a gene: 2. In DNA form, the CDR3 reads TGTGCCAGCAGCTCCAGCGGGAGGAGCACAGATACGCAGTATTTT. Its protein product is CASSSSGRSTDTQYF. Full variable domain (missing parts from reference TRBV7-2 and TRBJ2-3): GAGVSQSPSNKVTEKGKDVELRCDPISGHTALYWYRQSLGQGLEFLIYFQGNSAPDKSGLPSDRFSAERTGGSVSTLTIQRTQQEDSAVYLCASSSSGRSTDTQYFGPGTRLTVL.

V usage is TRBV5-4 and J usage is TRBJ1-1; D possibly corresponds to TRBD1 (5 bases). Germline V gene lookup returns CDR1 SGHNT and CDR2 YYREEE (reference sequence). The CDR3 contains 13 residues. The germline V and J ends were trimmed by 6 bases and 1 base, with 10 bases remaining between them. In DNA, the CDR3 is TGTGCCAGCACCACGGACAAGAACACTGAAGCTTTCTTT. It codes for CASTTDKNTEAFF.

The V gene is TRBV19, the J gene TRBJ2-5; 9 positions agree with TRBD1. The germline V gene encodes CDR1 LNHDA and CDR2 SQIVND (reference sequence). The CDR3 is 15 amino acids. V shed 0 bases, J shed 3 bases, and the junction held 2 bases outside the gene matches. The CDR3 is CASSIDGDREETQYF. The CDR3 coding sequence is TGTGCCAGTAGTATAGATGGGGACAGGGAAGAGACCCAGTACTTC.

The genes are TRBV6-5 and TRBJ2-7; no definite D call. This CDR3 region has 13 residues. Per germline, CDR1 MNHEY and CDR2 SVGAGI. The V end was cut by 2 bases, the J end by 5 bases, with 10 bases between. In DNA form, the CDR3 reads TGTGCCAGCAGTTACCTTCGCTCTCACGAGCAGTACTTC. This gives the protein CASSYLRSHEQYF.

The chain combines TRBV14 with TRBJ2-7; 8 nucleotides match TRBD1. CDR3 length: 18 amino acids. The V segment lost 0 bases and the J segment 5 bases; nucleotides outside the gene matches: 15. Germline lookup yields CDR1 SGHDN and CDR2 FVKESK. The CDR3 sequence is CASSQDYSYRQGRDEQYF. The CDR3 nucleotides read TGTGCCAGCAGCCAAGATTATTCTTATCGACAGGGGAGAGACGAGCAGTACTTC.

This chain connects TRBV7-9 to TRBJ2-3; 10 positions match TRBD2. Trimming removed 5 bases from V and 4 bases from J; junction bases left unmatched: 9. The CDR3 length is 16 residues. The germline V gene has CDR1 SEHNR and CDR2 FQNEAQ (reference sequence). CDR3 sequence reads: CASSPSASGRSDTQYF. CDR3 DNA: TGTGCCAGCAGCCCATCGGCTAGCGGGAGATCAGATACGCAGTATTTT.

The chain links TRBV5-1 to TRBJ1-2; the D gene is possibly TRBD1 (5 bases). The length of the CDR3 is 16 residues. Germline V CDR1 and CDR2: SGHRS, YFSETQ. V dropped 5 bases and J dropped 4 bases, with 21 bases sitting between them. CDR3 DNA: TGCGCCAGCAGACCAGGGCCCCCGGGGGGGAGCTATGGCTACACCTTC. It is translated as CASRPGPPGGSYGYTF.

The CDR3 loop reads CASSIGVLGSAQHF. CDR3 sequence (DNA): TGTGCCAGTAGTATAGGGGTACTTGGCTCAGCCCAGCATTTT. V and J are TRBV19 and TRBJ1-5, with D uncertain. The CDR3 is made up of 14 amino acids. Per germline, CDR1 LNHDA and CDR2 SQIVND (reference sequence). V lost 1 base and J lost 11, with 15 bases in between. Variable domain in full (rest from reference TRBV19 and TRBJ1-5): DGGITQSPKYLFRKEGQNVTLSCEQNLNHDAMYWYRQDPGQGLRLIYYSQIVNDFQKGDIAEGYSVSREKKESFPLTVTSAQKNPTAFYLCASSIGVLGSAQHFGDGTRLSIL.

The chain carries TRBV30 and TRBJ1-2; TRBD1 might be the D (6 bases). The ends were cut back, 4 bases at V and 6 bases at J, with 12 bases in the middle. Germline CDR1 GTSNPN, CDR2 SVGIG (reference sequence). The CDR3 is made up of 12 amino acids. CDR3 bases: TGTGCCTGGAAACAGGGATTGGATGGCTACACCTTC. Its protein is CAWKQGLDGYTF.

The chain combines TRBV28 with TRBJ2-1; 8 bases agree with TRBD1. There are 15 residues in the CDR3. V lost 3 bases to trimming and J lost 4 bases; unmatched junction nucleotides: 5. Germline values: CDR1 MDHEN, CDR2 SYDVKM. The CDR3 nucleotides read TGTGCCAGCAGTTTCTGGACAGGGCCGTACAATGAGCAGTTCTTC. Translated: CASSFWTGPYNEQFF. The variable domain in full, completed from reference TRBV28 and TRBJ2-1, reads DVKVTQSSRYLVKRTGEKVFLECVQDMDHENMFWYRQDPGLGLRLIYFSYDVKMKEKGDIPEGYSVSREKKERFSLILESASTNQTSMYLCASSFWTGPYNEQFFGPGTRLTVL.